The entry that follows covers one T cell receptor beta chain sequence. This entry comes from a study of blood T cell repertoires in COVID-19. Whole-study context: The analysed material was cDNA or gDNA that came from T cells, B-cell-depleted T cells, or PBMCs.

Germline values: CDR1 SGHAT, CDR2 FQNNGV. There are 11 residues in the CDR3. Trimming cost V 9 bases and J 7 bases, with 12 bases left between them. Profiled with immunoSEQ multiplex PCR; TCRdb holds only in-frame clones, not every one. The table shows under 200,000 clones, with 87% occurring only once. The specimen sequenced was peripheral blood. This TCR derives from a man aged 55 to 70 with active or convalescent COVID-19. This chain uses TRBV11-2 with TRBJ2-5; D is uncertain. CDR3 protein: CASSVGSTQYF. CDR3 nucleotides: TGTGCCAGTTCTGTCGGTTCGACCCAGTACTTC.